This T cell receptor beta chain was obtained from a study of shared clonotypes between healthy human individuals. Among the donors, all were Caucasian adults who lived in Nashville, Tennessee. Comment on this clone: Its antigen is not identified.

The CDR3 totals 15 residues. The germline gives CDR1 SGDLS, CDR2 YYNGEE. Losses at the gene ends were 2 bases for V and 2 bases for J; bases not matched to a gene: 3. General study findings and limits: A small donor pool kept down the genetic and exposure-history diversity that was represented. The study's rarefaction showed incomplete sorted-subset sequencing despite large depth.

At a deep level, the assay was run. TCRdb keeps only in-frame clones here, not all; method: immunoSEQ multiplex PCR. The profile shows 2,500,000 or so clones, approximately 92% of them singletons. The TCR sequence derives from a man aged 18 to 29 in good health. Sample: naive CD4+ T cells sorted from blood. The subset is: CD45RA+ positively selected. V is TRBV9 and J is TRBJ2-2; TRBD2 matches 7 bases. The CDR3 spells CASSVGGTNTGELFF. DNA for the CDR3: TGTGCCAGCAGCGTGGGAGGGACTAACACCGGGGAGCTGTTTTTT.